A few counts support the clone carrying this TCR beta chain. Its target is not known. This specimen comes from a study of cytomegalovirus exposure and HLA in healthy donors. The study's findings and limits: In the analysis, some V segments, TRBV6-2 and TRBV6-3 included, were excluded as indistinguishable.

The study ran its PCR with 60 Vbeta and 13 Jbeta primers. Measured with immunoSEQ multiplex PCR; TCRdb has only the in-frame clones, and not every one. Counted here are about 170,000 clones, over 65% occurring once; the ten biggest clones make up 0.75% to 0.8%. The J segment lost 4 bases and the V segment lost 5 bases, leaving 6 bases of the junction unmatched. This CDR3 comprises 15 residues. Per germline, CDR1 MNHEY and CDR2 SVGAGI. Sequenced material: PBMCs. V usage is TRBV6-5 and J usage is TRBJ2-7; 12 bases are shared with TRBD1. This receptor was identified in a female donor in good health and CMV-seronegative. For the CDR3, the DNA is TGTGCCAGCAGTAGGGACAGGGGGCCCCTTTACGAGCAGTACTTC. This encodes CASSRDRGPLYEQYF.